A selection of T cell receptor beta chains follows, all from one sample in a study of shared clonotypes between healthy human individuals. The table came from immunoSEQ multiplex PCR; TCRdb's copy has only in-frame clones and leaves some out. The table records approximately 2.5 million clones, approximately 94% of them present only once. The sequenced material came from naive CD4+ T cells from PBMCs. These receptors were taken from a man aged 18 to 29 in good health. Some clones in this sample may be carry-over from other donors' samples. CDR3s include the opening cysteine and the closing phenylalanine or tryptophan. Fields, in order: D gene, clone size, V gene, J gene, CDR3 protein, CDR3 DNA. The D gene is left open where the match is weak. Expanded clones get a size class; other rows say once, few or many, or leave the size out.

d_gene: -; abundance: -; v_gene: TRBV19; j_gene: TRBJ2-7; CDR3aa: CASSMAQTRWEQYF; CDR3nt: TGTGCCAGTAGTATGGCACAGACACGGTGGGAGCAGTACTTC
d_gene: -; abundance: -; v_gene: TRBV2; j_gene: TRBJ1-1; CDR3aa: CASRPDTVNTEAFF; CDR3nt: TGTGCCAGCAGACCCGACACCGTGAACACTGAAGCTTTCTTT
d_gene: TRBD1; abundance: once; v_gene: TRBV7-9; j_gene: TRBJ2-6; CDR3aa: CASSPDRAVLPGANVLTF; CDR3nt: TGTGCCAGCAGCCCGGACAGGGCGGTCTTACCTGGGGCCAACGTCCTGACTTTC
d_gene: TRBD2; abundance: -; v_gene: TRBV4-3; j_gene: TRBJ2-1; CDR3aa: CASSQRIPGLAVYNEQFF; CDR3nt: TGCGCCAGCAGCCAACGAATACCGGGACTAGCGGTATACAATGAGCAGTTCTTC
d_gene: -; abundance: -; v_gene: TRBV18; j_gene: TRBJ2-3; CDR3aa: CATQGGDTDTQYF; CDR3nt: TGTGCCACCCAAGGGGGGGACACAGATACGCAGTATTTT
d_gene: -; abundance: -; v_gene: TRBV5-1; j_gene: TRBJ2-1; CDR3aa: CASSLVDPMVNEQFF; CDR3nt: TGCGCCAGCAGCTTGGTAGACCCGATGGTCAATGAGCAGTTCTTC
d_gene: -; abundance: -; v_gene: TRBV5-1; j_gene: TRBJ2-6; CDR3aa: CASSAGTSGANVLTF; CDR3nt: TGCGCCAGCAGCGCAGGCACCTCTGGGGCCAACGTCCTGACTTTC
d_gene: TRBD1; abundance: once; v_gene: TRBV18; j_gene: TRBJ1-4; CDR3aa: CASSLSQGATNEKLFF; CDR3nt: TGTGCCAGCTCACTTTCCCAGGGGGCAACTAATGAAAAACTGTTTTTT
d_gene: -; abundance: -; v_gene: TRBV2; j_gene: TRBJ2-2; CDR3aa: CASKSGGANTGELFF; CDR3nt: TGTGCCAGCAAGTCCGGGGGAGCTAACACCGGGGAGCTGTTTTTT
d_gene: TRBD2; abundance: -; v_gene: TRBV4-2; j_gene: TRBJ2-1; CDR3aa: CASSQIGLAGVIGHEQFF; CDR3nt: TGTGCCAGCAGCCAGATCGGACTAGCGGGAGTAATTGGGCATGAGCAGTTCTTC
d_gene: -; abundance: -; v_gene: TRBV18; j_gene: TRBJ2-5; CDR3aa: CASSGSLGKQETQYF; CDR3nt: TGTGCCAGCTCAGGTTCACTAGGGAAACAAGAGACCCAGTACTTC
d_gene: -; abundance: -; v_gene: TRBV30; j_gene: TRBJ1-1; CDR3aa: CAWSVGGPGTEAFF; CDR3nt: TGTGCCTGGAGTGTGGGGGGGCCGGGCACTGAAGCTTTCTTT
d_gene: -; abundance: -; v_gene: TRBV4-3; j_gene: TRBJ1-2; CDR3aa: CASSPSAKGTYGYTF; CDR3nt: TGCGCCAGCAGCCCCTCGGCGAAGGGGACCTATGGCTACACCTTC
d_gene: TRBD1; abundance: -; v_gene: TRBV5-5; j_gene: TRBJ1-5; CDR3aa: CASSSIDRAEQPQHF; CDR3nt: TGTGCCAGCAGCTCGATTGACAGGGCGGAGCAGCCCCAGCATTTT
d_gene: TRBD2; abundance: -; v_gene: TRBV7-2; j_gene: TRBJ2-2; CDR3aa: CASSSLAGGETGELFF; CDR3nt: TGTGCCAGCAGCTCGCTAGCGGGAGGTGAAACCGGGGAGCTGTTTTTT
d_gene: -; abundance: -; v_gene: TRBV28; j_gene: TRBJ1-1; CDR3aa: CASSSTDPAAFF; CDR3nt: TGTGCCAGCAGTTCAACGGACCCGGCAGCTTTCTTT
d_gene: TRBD1; abundance: once; v_gene: TRBV10-3; j_gene: TRBJ1-1; CDR3aa: CAATGGTKWRSTEAFF; CDR3nt: TGTGCCGCCACAGGGGGTACAAAATGGCGGTCAACTGAAGCTTTCTTT